This T cell receptor (beta chain) was retrieved from a study of blood T cell repertoires in COVID-19. The wider study: PBMCs, B-cell-depleted T cells, or T cells provided the cDNA or gDNA that made up the material.

The data were produced by immunoSEQ multiplex PCR, yet TCRdb's version contains in-frame clones alone and is incomplete. Found here are 80,000 to 100,000 clones, 90% of them singletons; the top ten hold 1.7%. Trimming pared 0 bases from V and 0 bases from J, leaving 5 bases between. Germline V gene sequence: CDR1 GTSNPN, CDR2 SVGIG (reference sequence). This CDR3 comprises 13 residues. The clonotype originates from a man aged 60 to 75 with acute or convalescent COVID-19. Material for sequencing was peripheral blood. This sequence joins TRBV30 and TRBJ1-1; D not certain. CDR3 sequence reads: CAWSVTVNTEAFF. In DNA, the CDR3 is TGTGCCTGGAGTGTGACTGTGAACACTGAAGCTTTCTTT.